This T cell receptor (beta chain) was observed in a study of CD8 T cells in ankylosing spondylitis. Germline V gene data show CDR1 as SEHNR and CDR2 as FQNEAQ (reference sequence). This CDR3 spans 14 amino acids. V shed 2 bases and J shed 2 bases, with 10 bases lying between them. In its sample, this clonotype was seen many times. TCRdb independently ran MiXCR on the 5' RACE reads; one entry per CDR3 protein. The table includes 350,000 or so distinct CDR3 sequences, around a tenth detected once. This receptor was identified in a female donor with ankylosing spondylitis or in good health (not recorded which). Sequencing was performed on blood, either unsorted or a sorted T cell fraction (not recorded which). The rearrangement links TRBV7-9 to TRBJ2-7; D possibly uses TRBD1 or TRBD2 (5 bases each). The CDR3 is CASSLSRGPYEQYF. The CDR3 DNA is TGTGCCAGCAGCTTATCCCGGGGCCCCTACGAGCAGTACTTC.